This is a list of T cell receptor beta chains from one sample in a study of low-dose radiotherapy and immunotherapy resistance in tumors. MiXCR was run by TCRdb on the reads, yielding one entry per CDR3 protein. The sample carries 95,000 to 100,000 distinct CDR3 sequences, around 21% recorded once. Sequencing was performed on PBMCs, taken after low-dose radiotherapy plus immunotherapy. The receptors shown here come from a male donor with prostate cancer. The CDR3 runs from the conserved cysteine through the conserved F or W. The order of the fields is J gene, V gene, D gene, CDR3 protein. A D gene is named only where the DNA matches it firmly.

>TRBJ2-4|TRBV27|NA
CASRLSGIQYF
>TRBJ1-2|TRBV13|NA
CASSEWTTYGYTF
>TRBJ1-1|TRBV20-1|NA
CSAREPGAEAFF
>TRBJ2-3|TRBV6-4|NA
CASSVQSTSTDTQYF
>TRBJ2-7|TRBV20-1|TRBD1
CSARDGTGVSHEQYF
>TRBJ2-7|TRBV4-1|TRBD1
CASSPPTGTANYEQYF
>TRBJ1-2|TRBV20-1|NA
CSAPTEGYTF
>TRBJ2-7|TRBV6-2/TRBV6-3|NA
CASSYGHSGAYEQYF
>TRBJ1-2|TRBV19|NA
CASSQDYLGYTF
>TRBJ2-1|TRBV27|TRBD2
CASSLTSGGASHYNEQFF
>TRBJ2-1|TRBV6-1|NA
CASTRGEQANEQFF
>TRBJ2-5|TRBV9|TRBD2
CASARGGGAETQYF
>TRBJ2-7|TRBV14|NA
CASSQDSSYEQYF
>TRBJ1-2|TRBV6-1|NA
CASTPTIHGYTF
>TRBJ2-7|TRBV2|TRBD1
CASTPGQLSYEQYF